These 21 T cell receptor beta chains came from one sample sequenced in a study of response to subunit inactivated influenza vaccine. TCRdb fed the RT-PCR reads into MiXCR, producing one record per CDR3 protein. The sample carries hundreds of thousands of distinct CDR3 sequences, 6% to 9% recorded once. The source was PBMCs from blood, collected about 23 months after vaccination. The receptors originated from a man between 50 and 70 years old who received an inactivated influenza vaccine.

The sample holds many counts of this clonotype. V gene TRBV21-1 combines with J gene TRBJ2-1. TRBV21-1 is assigned pseudogene status. The CDR3 loop spans 11 amino acids. The CDR3, as DNA: TGTGCCAGCCCGATGGACAATGAGCAGTTCTTC. The encoded protein is CASPMDNEQFF.

This chain connects TRBV7-8 to TRBJ2-3, with D perhaps TRBD1 or TRBD2 (5 bases each). The CDR3 contains 15 residues. V shed 5 bases and J shed 4 bases, with 16 bases lying between them. Per the germline V gene, CDR1 is SGHVS and CDR2 is FQNEAQ. The CDR3 DNA sequence: TGTGCCAGCAGCAGAGGTCGAGGGGCTGCAGATACGCAGTATTTT. Translated, it gives CASSRGRGAADTQYF. The full variable domain, in which reference TRBV7-8 and TRBJ2-3 provide the parts outside the CDR3, is GAGVSQSPRYKVAKRGQDVALRCDPISGHVSLFWYQQALGQGPEFLTYFQNEAQLDKSGLPSDRFFAERPEGSVSTLKIQRTQQEDSAVYLCASSRGRGAADTQYFGPGTRLTVL.

The chain uses TRBV11-3 and TRBJ2-3; D may be TRBD2 (6 bases). The V end was cut by 1 base, the J end by 4 bases, with 12 bases between. The germline V gene has CDR1 SGHNT and CDR2 YENEEA. The CDR3 runs to 15 residues. CDR3 in DNA: TGTGCCAGCAGCTTAGGGGGCACGGGGGCAGATACGCAGTATTTT. Its protein is CASSLGGTGADTQYF. Together with reference TRBV11-3 and TRBJ2-3, the CDR3 gives the full variable domain: EAGVVQSPRYKIIEKKQPVAFWCNPISGHNTLYWYLQNLGQGPELLIRYENEEAVDDSQLPKDRFSAERLKGVDSTLKIQPAELGDSAVYLCASSLGGTGADTQYFGPGTRLTVL.

This clonotype was observed at least ten times. The J gene is TRBJ2-5, the V gene TRBV30; tentative D call: TRBD2 (5 bases). The CDR3 has 12 amino acids. From germline, CDR1 is GTSNPN and CDR2 SVGIG (reference sequence). The V end was cut by 1 base, the J end by 13 bases, with 16 bases between. CDR3 in DNA: TGTGCCTGGAGTGAACTAGTCGGTAATCCGTACTTC. It yields the protein CAWSELVGNPYF.

This clonotype was found a few times. The chain has TRBV6-2 or TRBV6-3 and TRBJ1-2; 7 bases match TRBD1. This CDR3 region has 12 residues. J was trimmed by 8 bases and V by 5 bases; bases with no gene match: 5. Germline CDR1 MNHEY, CDR2 SVGEGT. The CDR3 loop reads CASSPAGGGYTF. CDR3 bases: TGTGCCAGCAGTCCCGCAGGGGGAGGCTACACCTTC.

In its sample, this clonotype was seen many times. The gene calls are TRBV7-2 and TRBJ2-3; 12 bases map to TRBD2. Germline V CDR1 and CDR2: SGHTA, FQGNSA. V lost 5 bases and J lost 4; bases outside the gene matches: 4. There are 15 residues in the CDR3. The CDR3 DNA is TGTGCCAGCAGCCGGACTAGCGGGATAGCAGATACGCAGTATTTT. Amino acid sequence: CASSRTSGIADTQYF.

This clonotype was counted ten times or more. The rearrangement uses TRBV6-1 and TRBJ2-5; either TRBD1 or TRBD2 may fit D (5 bases each). V was shortened by 4 bases and J by 2 bases, with 8 bases between the two germline ends. The CDR3 contains 13 residues. Germline V gene lookup returns CDR1 MNHNS and CDR2 SASEGT. The CDR3 nucleotides are TGTGCCAGCAGTGTCGGGGCACAAGAGACCCAGTACTTC. This codes for CASSVGAQETQYF.

This clonotype was observed at least ten times. This chain uses TRBV6-2 or TRBV6-3 with TRBJ2-7; D is unclear. V lost 4 bases to trimming and J lost 3 bases, with 7 bases between them. Germline V gene sequence: CDR1 MNHEY, CDR2 SVGEGT. The CDR3 has 12 amino acids. The CDR3 loop reads CASSSQYYEQYF. CDR3 bases: TGTGCCAGCAGTTCTCAGTACTACGAGCAGTACTTC.

This clonotype was seen ten or more times. The chain carries TRBV5-1 and TRBJ2-1, with 7 bases that match TRBD2. The CDR3 has 14 amino acids. Germline loops: CDR1 SGHRS, CDR2 YFSETQ. V gave up 9 bases and J gave up 13 bases; unmatched junction bases: 19. CDR3 sequence reads: CATQTSNGAQQQFF. CDR3 coding DNA: TGCGCCACCCAGACTAGCAATGGGGCTCAGCAACAGTTCTTC.

For this clonotype: Compared with germline, one end of the junction differs, possibly owing to a read error. CDR3 in amino acids: CASSLAGADGYNEQFF. The CDR3 nucleotides are TGTGCCAGCAGCCTAGCCGGGGCAGATGGCTACAATGAGCAGTTCTTC. The chain links TRBV7-6 to TRBJ2-1; D may correspond to TRBD1 or TRBD2 (5 bases each). The CDR3 length is 16 residues. CDR1 and CDR2 (germline): SGHVS, FNYEAQ.

This clonotype was seen more than once but under ten times. This rearrangement joins TRBV29-1 to TRBJ2-7; 8 nucleotides align to TRBD1. V dropped 4 bases and J dropped 3; count of bases not matched to a gene: 5. Germline values: CDR1 SQVTM, CDR2 ANQGSEA. This CDR3 region has 13 residues. The CDR3 DNA is TGCAGCGTTGCAGCTGGACAGGGCTACGAGCAGTACTTC. It encodes CSVAAGQGYEQYF.

The chain combines TRBV18 with TRBJ2-1; TRBD1 might be the D (6 bases). The CDR3 totals 13 residues. Between the trimmed V and J ends, which lost 3 bases and 9 bases, there was a span of 12 bases. Germline values: CDR1 KGHSH, CDR2 LQKENI. CDR3: CASSPSQGSEQFF. CDR3 DNA: TGTGCCAGCTCACCTTCACAGGGTTCTGAGCAGTTCTTC.

V and J are TRBV5-1 and TRBJ2-5; D gene unclear. CDR1 is SGHRS and CDR2 is YFSETQ in the germline V gene. V was clipped by 5 bases and J by 5 bases, with 16 bases between them. The CDR3 length is 14 residues. The CDR3 protein is CASSNGGPLETQYF. The CDR3 DNA follows: TGCGCCAGCAGTAACGGTGGGCCCTTGGAGACCCAGTACTTC.

This clonotype was picked up a small number of times. The chain couples TRBV5-1 to TRBJ1-1; tentatively, D is TRBD1 (6 bases). V lost 2 bases and J lost 3, with 8 bases in between. The CDR3 loop spans 13 amino acids. Germline-derived CDR1 and CDR2 are SGHRS and YFSETQ. CDR3 sequence (DNA): TGCGCCAGCAGCTTCCAGGGGCACACTGAAGCTTTCTTT. Translation gives CASSFQGHTEAFF.

This clonotype was recorded a few times. V gene TRBV28 combines with J gene TRBJ2-5, with D maybe TRBD2 (7 bases). V was cut by 6 bases and J by 7 bases, with 30 bases left in between. The germline V gene encodes CDR1 MDHEN and CDR2 SYDVKM. This CDR3 spans 18 amino acids. The CDR3 here is CASSVPPPGRGNRGTQYF. CDR3 DNA: TGTGCCAGCAGCGTCCCCCCCCCGGGGAGGGGGAACAGAGGGACCCAGTACTTC.

In its sample, this clonotype was seen many times. The chain links TRBV12-3 or TRBV12-4 to TRBJ2-3; a possible D gene is TRBD2 (6 bases). The CDR3 covers 15 residues. Trimming stripped 2 bases from V and 2 bases from J, with 11 bases between. The CDR3 spells CASSLMGLLTDTQYF. CDR3 DNA: TGTGCCAGCAGTTTAATGGGACTCCTCACAGATACGCAGTATTTT.

The rearrangement joins TRBV5-5 to TRBJ2-7; tentative D call: TRBD1 (6 bases). This CDR3 region has 15 residues. Germline CDR1 and CDR2: SGHKS and YYEKEE (reference sequence). The ends were cut back, 4 bases at V and 2 bases at J, with 16 bases in the middle. The CDR3 spells CASSQSHRDPYEQYF. The CDR3 nucleotides are TGTGCCAGCAGCCAATCCCACAGGGACCCCTACGAGCAGTACTTC.

This clonotype turned up a few times. The chain carries TRBV20-1 and TRBJ2-7; 8 bases align to TRBD2. CDR3 length equals 13 residues. Germline V gene data show CDR1 as DFQATT and CDR2 as SNEGSKA (reference sequence). V shed 4 bases, J shed 5 bases, and the junction held 7 bases outside the gene matches. This chain's CDR3 is CSAIDGRANEQYF. The CDR3 bases are TGCAGTGCTATCGACGGGAGGGCCAACGAGCAGTACTTC.

This clonotype was seen more than once but under ten times. V gene TRBV2 combines with J gene TRBJ1-5; no definite D call. This CDR3 region has 15 residues. CDR1 and CDR2 (germline): SNHLY, FYNNEI. V lost 1 base and J lost 3, with 10 bases in between. CDR3 DNA: TGTGCCAGCAGTGAAGGGGTTGGTCCCAATCAGCCCCAGCATTTT. The encoded protein is CASSEGVGPNQPQHF.

For the CDR3, the DNA is TGTGCCAGCAGCTCTAGCTGGGCCTTTGAGCAGTTCTTC. Translation gives CASSSSWAFEQFF. This chain connects TRBV5-5 to TRBJ2-1, with a possible D match to TRBD2 (5 bases). The ends were cut back, 3 bases at V and 9 bases at J, with 13 bases in the middle. This CDR3 has 13 residues. The germline CDR1 and CDR2 sequences are SGHKS and YYEKEE (reference sequence).

The rearrangement uses TRBV27 and TRBJ2-1, with 10 bases identical to TRBD2. The CDR3 sequence is 15 residues long. J gave up 3 bases and V 5 bases, and 4 bases lay outside the gene matches. In germline, CDR1 is MNHEY, CDR2 SMNVEV (reference sequence). The CDR3 DNA follows: TGTGCCAGCAGTGCACTAGCGGGGTTCTACAATGAGCAGTTCTTC. It specifies CASSALAGFYNEQFF.